The 3 T cell receptor beta chains in this list originate from one sample, sequenced in a study of CD8+CD57+ T cells in acquired aplastic anemia. Profiles of TCR beta VDJ and CDR3 were generated from a genomic DNA template. A single record per CDR3 protein comes from TCRdb applying MiXCR to the reads. This table holds just over 450,000 distinct CDR3 sequences, over 25% found once. Individuals selected for sequencing had exhibited CD8+CD57+ cell expansion on flow cytometry. Source material: sorted CD4+, CD8+, or CD8+CD57+ T cells (not recorded which) from PBMCs. The receptors were sampled from a human donor with aplastic anemia.

This chain uses TRBV25-1 with TRBJ2-1; 10 positions agree with TRBD2. Germline-derived CDR1 and CDR2 are MGHDK and SYGVNS. V lost 8 bases and J lost 7; bases outside the gene matches: 8. The CDR3 totals 14 residues. The DNA of the CDR3 is TGTGCCAGCGGCGAAGCGGGGGGGTTGAATGAGCAGTTCTTC. Residues: CASGEAGGLNEQFF.

This clonotype came up a few times. This rearrangement joins TRBV25-1 to TRBJ2-5; TRBD2 agrees at 15 bases. Matching the DNA end better, TRBJ2-1 makes the J call doubtful. The CDR3 has 19 amino acids. CDR1 and CDR2 (germline): MGHDK, SYGVNS. The CDR3 bases are TGTGCCAGCAGTGGACCAGGCACCGGACTAGCGGGAGGGCCTAATGAGCAGTTCTTC. This translates into CASSGPGTGLAGGPNEQFF.

This clonotype has only a few counts. This sequence joins TRBV9 and TRBJ1-1, with 8 nucleotides matching TRBD1. The CDR3 covers 13 residues. After removal of 3 bases from V and 4 bases from J, the junction contained 2 bases not matched to a gene. The germline V gene has CDR1 SGDLS and CDR2 YYNGEE. Here the CDR3 DNA reads TGTGCCAGCAGCGCTACAGGGGGCACTGAAGCTTTCTTT. This gives the protein CASSATGGTEAFF.